These 9 T cell receptor beta chains were all obtained from the same sample, sequenced in a study of CXCR3-negative and CXCR3-positive naive CD8 T cells. Overall study results and limits: CXCR3-positive naive cells had more hydrophobic TRB CDR3s than CXCR3-negative naive cells.

All TRB cDNA libraries came from 5' RACE performed with UMI labels. No DNA is given; TCRdb re-called the 5' RACE reads and lists each CDR3 protein once. This table lists roughly 110,000 distinct CDR3 sequences. Their antigens remain unidentified. The specimen was naive CXCR3+ CD8+ T cells from blood. Subset: CD45RO-CCR7+CD27+CD95- naive CD8+ T cells expressing CXCR3 (TNR3+). The receptor source for this set is a human donor in good health. Some clones in this sample may be carry-over from other donors' samples.

The V and J genes are TRBV10-1 and TRBJ2-7; TCRdb gives TRBD1 as the D gene, but with no DNA this cannot be confirmed. From germline, CDR1 is WNHNN and CDR2 SYGVQD (reference sequence). CDR3 length: 14 amino acids. CDR3 sequence reads: CASSEPHAPGEQYF.

The CDR3 sequence is CSALGESSYNEQFF. This rearrangement joins TRBV20-1 to TRBJ2-1. CDR1 is DFQATT and CDR2 is SNEGSKA in the germline V gene (reference sequence). The CDR3 is made up of 14 amino acids.

The rearrangement links TRBV6-5 to TRBJ2-5; TCRdb selects TRBD2, and the lack of DNA leaves this call unchecked. This CDR3 has 16 residues. Germline V gene data show CDR1 as MNHEY and CDR2 as SVGAGI. This chain's CDR3 is CASSPLAGGGQETQYF.

V usage is TRBV29-1 and J usage is TRBJ2-1; TCRdb indicates TRBD1, and absent DNA this call remains unverified. CDR3 size: 12 residues. Looked up from germline, CDR1 is SQVTM and CDR2 is ANQGSEA. CDR3 sequence reads: CSEGQGYNEQFF.

The chain joins TRBV7-9 to TRBJ2-7; TCRdb returns TRBD1, unconfirmable since there is no DNA. The CDR3 contains 16 residues. CDR1 is SEHNR, CDR2 FQNEAQ, per germline (reference sequence). The CDR3 loop is CASSTPGQVLPYEQYF.

CDR3: CSVDGTGRPGELFF. The rearrangement links TRBV29-1 to TRBJ2-2; lacking DNA, the TRBD1 call made by TCRdb goes unchecked. CDR3 length: 14 residues. CDR1 SQVTM and CDR2 ANQGSEA come from the germline V gene.

The rearrangement links TRBV5-6 to TRBJ2-1; lacking DNA, the TRBD1 call made by TCRdb goes unchecked. Looked up from germline, CDR1 is SGHDT and CDR2 is YYEEEE. The CDR3 length is 11 residues. This CDR3 is CASSQGHEQFF.

The V gene is TRBV12-1, the J gene TRBJ1-1; with no DNA, the TCRdb D assignment of TRBD1 cannot be verified. TRBV12-1 is labeled a pseudogene. The CDR3 length is 15 residues. CDR3 in amino acids: CASSSLGGPNTEAFF.

V and J are TRBV20-1 and TRBJ2-7; checking the TCRdb D call of TRBD2 is not possible without DNA. Germline V CDR1 and CDR2: DFQATT, SNEGSKA (reference sequence). The CDR3 consists of 13 residues. CDR3 region: CSASLPGHYEQYF.